A single sample gave rise to the 27 T cell receptor beta chains below, sequenced in a study of T cells after yellow fever vaccination. TCRdb re-analysed the 5' RACE reads in MiXCR, keeping a single row per CDR3 protein. The sample has some 350,000 distinct CDR3 sequences, almost 4% seen once; the top ten hold approximately 24%. The source material was PBMCs, sampled 5 days after the yellow fever booster vaccination. These receptors came from a man younger than 35 who received the YFV17D yellow fever vaccine.

The genes are TRBV7-6 and TRBJ2-3; no definite D call. V lost 1 base to trimming and J lost 1 base, with 12 bases between them. The CDR3 consists of 16 residues. Germline lookup yields CDR1 SGHVS and CDR2 FNYEAQ. The CDR3 nucleotides are TGTGCCAGCAGCTTAGATGATCAGCCCGGCACAGATACGCAGTATTTT. Amino acid sequence: CASSLDDQPGTDTQYF.

This clonotype was counted between two and nine times. The chain uses TRBV7-9 and TRBJ1-1, with TRBD1 as a possible D gene (6 bases). CDR3 length: 14 amino acids. V shed 7 bases and J shed 1 base, with 13 bases lying between them. Germline CDR1 and CDR2: SEHNR and FQNEAQ (reference sequence). The CDR3 region is CASTLGQTNTEAFF. CDR3 coding DNA: TGTGCCAGCACCCTCGGACAGACGAACACTGAAGCTTTCTTT.

This clonotype was seen only a few times. This rearrangement joins TRBV20-1 to TRBJ1-2, with D uncertain. CDR3 length: 13 residues. The germline V and J ends were trimmed by 3 bases and 4 bases, with 12 bases remaining between them. Per the germline V gene, CDR1 is DFQATT and CDR2 is SNEGSKA (reference sequence). The CDR3 loop is CSASSGLPYGYTF. In DNA, the CDR3 is TGCAGTGCTAGCTCGGGCTTGCCCTATGGCTACACCTTC.

This clonotype was counted only a few times. V and J are TRBV12-3 or TRBV12-4 and TRBJ1-2; no clear D gene. V lost 6 bases and J lost 8, with 19 bases in between. The CDR3 runs to 14 residues. CDR3: CASSPRSRQGGYTF. The DNA for the CDR3 is TGTGCCAGCAGCCCTAGGTCACGACAAGGCGGCTACACCTTC.

This clonotype has at least ten counts. The chain joins TRBV29-1 to TRBJ2-3; possibly TRBD1 for D (5 bases). In germline, CDR1 is SQVTM, CDR2 ANQGSEA. The ends were cut back, 3 bases at V and 2 bases at J, with 18 bases in the middle. This CDR3 region has 16 residues. The DNA for the CDR3 is TGCAGCGTTGAGGCGGCGCAGGGAAGATACACAGATACGCAGTATTTT. This gives the protein CSVEAAQGRYTDTQYF.

This clonotype was observed at least ten times. The rearrangement links TRBV18 to TRBJ1-3; D uncertain. Between the trimmed V and J ends, which lost 2 bases and 3 bases, there was a span of 8 bases. CDR3 length: 14 amino acids. Germline V gene sequence: CDR1 KGHSH, CDR2 LQKENI. CDR3 in amino acids: CASSPTGFGNTIYF. The CDR3 DNA is TGTGCCAGCTCACCAACGGGATTTGGAAACACCATATATTTT. Together with reference TRBV18 and TRBJ1-3, the CDR3 gives the full variable domain: NAGVMQNPRHLVRRRGQEARLRCSPMKGHSHVYWYRQLPEEGLKFMVYLQKENIIDESGMPKERFSAEFPKEGPSILRIQQVVRGDSAAYFCASSPTGFGNTIYFGEGSWLTVV.

There are a few counts of this clonotype. The chain recombines TRBV9 with TRBJ2-7; 8 bases fit TRBD1. CDR1 is SGDLS and CDR2 is YYNGEE in the germline V gene. V was pared by 4 bases and J by 5 bases, with 8 bases of the junction left unmatched. The CDR3 loop spans 14 amino acids. CDR3 in amino acids: CASSSGQGWDEQYF. CDR3 coding DNA: TGTGCCAGCAGCTCCGGACAGGGTTGGGACGAGCAGTACTTC.

V gene TRBV7-9 combines with J gene TRBJ2-3; D is tentatively TRBD1 or TRBD2 (5 bases each). This CDR3 is built from 14 residues. V lost 2 bases and J lost 5, with 11 bases in between. Per germline, CDR1 SEHNR and CDR2 FQNEAQ (reference sequence). The CDR3 region is CASSLSGAKDTQYF. In DNA form, the CDR3 reads TGTGCCAGCAGCTTATCCGGGGCCAAAGATACGCAGTATTTT. Full variable domain (missing parts from reference TRBV7-9 and TRBJ2-3): DTGVSQNPRHKITKRGQNVTFRCDPISEHNRLYWYRQTLGQGPEFLTYFQNEAQLEKSRLLSDRFSAERPKGSFSTLEIQRTEQGDSAMYLCASSLSGAKDTQYFGPGTRLTVL.

In this sample, this clonotype turned up a few times. The rearrangement joins TRBV9 to TRBJ2-1, with D possibly TRBD2 on 6 matching bases. The V end was cut by 6 bases, the J end by 5 bases, with 12 bases between. Germline loops: CDR1 SGDLS, CDR2 YYNGEE. The CDR3 has 13 residues. The CDR3 loop is CASTGGVNNEQFF. The CDR3, as DNA: TGTGCCAGCACCGGCGGGGTCAACAATGAGCAGTTCTTC.

This clonotype was detected only a few times. The junction departs from the called germline gene at one end, perhaps through a read error. The chain recombines TRBV7-7 with TRBJ2-2; D is uncertain. Germline values: CDR1 SSHAT, CDR2 FNYEAQ (reference sequence). The CDR3 is 16 residues long. This chain's CDR3 is CASSLVPGPGPGELFF. CDR3 bases: TGTGCTAGCAGCTTAGTCCCAGGACCCGGCCCCGGGGAGCTGTTTTTT.

The V gene is TRBV6-2 or TRBV6-3, the J gene TRBJ2-7, with D unresolved. The ends were cut back, 6 bases at V and 0 bases at J, with 12 bases in the middle. The CDR3 is made up of 14 amino acids. Germline CDR1 reads MNHEY; CDR2 reads SVGEGT. As DNA, the CDR3 is TGTGCCAGCAGACCGCCAGGATCCTCCTACGAGCAGTACGTC. This codes for CASRPPGSSYEQYV.

In this sample, this clonotype turned up a few times. This chain uses TRBV29-1 with TRBJ2-3; unclear D gene. CDR3 length: 12 amino acids. The germline CDR1 and CDR2 sequences are SQVTM and ANQGSEA. Between the trimmed V and J ends, which lost 3 bases and 0 bases, there was a span of 4 bases. The CDR3 reads CSVDRSTDTQYF. CDR3 bases: TGCAGCGTTGACAGGAGCACAGATACGCAGTATTTT.

This clonotype has just a few counts. The CDR3 DNA reads as TGTGCCAGCAGCTTCGGTGTTTCTAACTATGGCTACACCTTC. Translating it yields CASSFGVSNYGYTF. V gene TRBV7-2 combines with J gene TRBJ1-2, with D uncertain. V lost 3 bases to trimming and J lost 0 bases, with 8 bases between them. The CDR3 is 14 residues long. CDR1 is SGHTA and CDR2 is FQGNSA in the germline V gene.

The chain couples TRBV2 to TRBJ1-1; no reliable D call. CDR3 length: 16 residues. V lost 4 bases and J 0 bases, leaving 15 bases between the germline ends. In germline, CDR1 is SNHLY, CDR2 FYNNEI. DNA for the CDR3: TGTGCCAGCAGTGTAGAGAATACGGGAATGAACACTGAAGCTTTCTTT. It yields the protein CASSVENTGMNTEAFF.

This clonotype was observed a few times. This chain connects TRBV4-1 to TRBJ1-1; D might be TRBD1 (5 bases). CDR1 and CDR2 from the germline V gene are MGHRA and YSYEKL. The CDR3 runs 15 residues. V dropped 4 bases and J dropped 0 bases, with 12 bases sitting between them. The CDR3 DNA reads TGCGCCAGCAGCCCCGCAGGACAACTGAACACTGAAGCTTTCTTT. This codes for CASSPAGQLNTEAFF.

In this sample, this clonotype turned up many times. The genes are TRBV6-5 and TRBJ1-6; D may be TRBD1 (5 bases). Deletions cut 6 bases from V and 6 bases from J, with 18 bases between. CDR3 length: 16 amino acids. Germline V gene sequence: CDR1 MNHEY, CDR2 SVGAGI. The CDR3 DNA sequence: TGTGCCAGCAGACACCGACCGGGACTGCCTAATTCACCCCTCCACTTT. Protein sequence: CASRHRPGLPNSPLHF.

The chain employs TRBV4-1 and TRBJ2-2; TRBD1 matches at 9 bases. The CDR3 runs 17 residues. V lost 2 bases and J lost 7; bases outside the gene matches: 11. In germline, CDR1 is MGHRA, CDR2 YSYEKL. The DNA of the CDR3 is TGCGCCAGCAGCCAACCCAGGACAGGGGCGTTCGGCGGGGAGCTGTTTTTT. It specifies CASSQPRTGAFGGELFF.

This clonotype was recorded a few times. The chain recombines TRBV7-2 with TRBJ1-1; D is perhaps TRBD1 (5 bases). Germline lookup yields CDR1 SGHTA and CDR2 FQGNSA. This CDR3 region has 13 residues. V was pared by 7 bases and J by 1 base, with 10 bases between. The CDR3 region has the DNA TGTGCCAGCAACGTACAGGAGAACACTGAAGCTTTCTTT. Translating it yields CASNVQENTEAFF.

There are a few counts of this clonotype. The chain joins TRBV11-2 to TRBJ1-3; D remains unclear. V was clipped by 6 bases and J by 4 bases, with 7 bases between them. This CDR3 has 12 amino acids. Germline V gene lookup returns CDR1 SGHAT and CDR2 FQNNGV. CDR3 sequence: CASREVGNTIYF. CDR3 DNA: TGTGCCAGCAGGGAAGTAGGAAACACCATATATTTT.

This clonotype has only a few counts. This chain uses TRBV6-2 or TRBV6-3 with TRBJ1-6, with D tentatively TRBD1 (6 bases). Per germline, CDR1 MNHEY and CDR2 SVGEGT. The V end was cut by 7 bases, the J end by 7 bases, with 14 bases between. The CDR3 is made up of 14 amino acids. In DNA form, the CDR3 reads TGTGCCAGCAAGACAGGTGGGCAAAATTCACCCCTCCACTTT. Amino acids: CASKTGGQNSPLHF.

This clonotype was seen repeatedly, ten times or more. The chain combines TRBV16 with TRBJ1-1, with D uncertain. The V end lost 2 bases, the J end lost 0 bases, and 13 bases lay between the germline ends. The CDR3 consists of 16 residues. Germline CDR1 and CDR2: KGHSY and FQNENV. CDR3 bases: TGTGCCAGCAGCCAAACCCCACGGACTCTGAACACTGAAGCTTTCTTT. Protein sequence: CASSQTPRTLNTEAFF. Full variable domain (rest looked up from reference TRBV16 and TRBJ1-1): GEEVAQTPKHLVRGEGQKAKLYCAPIKGHSYVFWYQQVLKNEFKFLISFQNENVFDETGMPKERFSAKCLPNSPCSLEIQATKLEDSAVYFCASSQTPRTLNTEAFFGQGTRLTVV.

This clonotype was picked up many times. In nucleotides, the CDR3 is TGTGCCAGCAGTTCCCCGTGGGGCATTATCGTGGAGACCCAGTACTTC. Its translation: CASSSPWGIIVETQYF. The chain uses TRBV28 and TRBJ2-5; D perhaps matches TRBD1 (5 bases). V was clipped by 4 bases and J by 5 bases, with 20 bases between them. CDR1 is MDHEN and CDR2 is SYDVKM in the germline V gene. The CDR3 covers 16 residues.

The sample holds a few counts of this clonotype. The J gene is TRBJ2-1, the V gene TRBV6-1; 8 bases are a match to TRBD1. There are 16 residues in the CDR3. Per germline, CDR1 MNHNS and CDR2 SASEGT. Trimming took 2 bases from V and 4 from J; bases not matched to a gene: 7. For the CDR3, the DNA is TGTGCCAGCAGTGAACAACAGGGGGGAAGATACAATGAGCAGTTCTTC. Encoded protein: CASSEQQGGRYNEQFF.

This clonotype was seen many times. The chain employs TRBV4-3 and TRBJ2-3; TRBD1 is a possible D gene (6 bases). V lost 4 bases to trimming and J lost 2 bases, with 16 bases between them. Germline CDR1 and CDR2: LGHNA and YSLEER. There are 16 residues in the CDR3. DNA of the CDR3: TGCGCCAGCAGCCCAGACCCGGTGGGGGCCACAGATACGCAGTATTTT. This codes for CASSPDPVGATDTQYF.

V is TRBV6-5 and J is TRBJ2-7, with D possibly being TRBD1 (5 bases). There are 16 residues in the CDR3. Between the trimmed V and J ends, which lost 2 bases and 0 bases, there was a span of 14 bases. Germline loops: CDR1 MNHEY, CDR2 SVGAGI. CDR3 loop: CASSYRSWGPSYEQYF. The CDR3 nucleotides are TGTGCCAGCAGTTACCGGAGCTGGGGCCCCTCCTACGAGCAGTACTTC.

The chain recombines TRBV6-5 with TRBJ2-2, with a tentative D call TRBD1 (6 bases). Trimming cost V 7 bases and J 4 bases, with 13 bases left between them. The CDR3 consists of 14 residues. CDR1 and CDR2 from the germline V gene are MNHEY and SVGAGI. The CDR3 reads CASTGAHPTGELFF. CDR3 sequence (DNA): TGTGCCAGCACAGGGGCACACCCCACCGGGGAGCTGTTTTTT.

This clonotype was seen more than once but under ten times. The CDR3 protein is CASSPGTSGDPSTDTQYF. CDR3 coding DNA: TGTGCCAGCAGCCCTGGGACTAGCGGGGACCCAAGCACAGATACGCAGTATTTT. The J gene is TRBJ2-3, the V gene TRBV5-6, with 13 bases that match TRBD2. This CDR3 is 18 amino acids long. Trimming at V came to 4 bases and at J to 0 bases, leaving 8 bases not matched to a gene. The germline V gene encodes CDR1 SGHDT and CDR2 YYEEEE.